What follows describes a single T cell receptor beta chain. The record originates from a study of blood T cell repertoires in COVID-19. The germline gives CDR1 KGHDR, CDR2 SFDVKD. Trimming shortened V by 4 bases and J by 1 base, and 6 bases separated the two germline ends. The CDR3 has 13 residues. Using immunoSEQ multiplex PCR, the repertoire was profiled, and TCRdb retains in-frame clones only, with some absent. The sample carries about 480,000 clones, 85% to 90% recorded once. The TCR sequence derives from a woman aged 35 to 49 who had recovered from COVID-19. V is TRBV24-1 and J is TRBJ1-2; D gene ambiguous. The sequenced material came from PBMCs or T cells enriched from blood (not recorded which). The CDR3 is CATSDRHNYGYTF. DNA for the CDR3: TGTGCCACCAGTGACAGACATAACTATGGCTACACCTTC.